Following are 14 T cell receptor beta chains from one sample sequenced in a study of T cells in Graves' hyperthyroidism and ophthalmopathy (dated by TCRdb to between 2018 and 2021). Library prep was done by multiplex PCR. Sequenced using an Illumina HiSeq 2000. TCR beta CDR3 regions were amplified from RNA transcripts. A first-round RT-PCR of the TCR CDR3 used the HTBI primer set with the Qiagen OneStep RT-PCR kit. TCRdb's own reprocessing of the public reads used fastp at Q25 and MiXCR and kept productive beta chains. Entries are consolidated by CDR3 protein sequence, retaining the most common genes and DNA. The sample profile shows around 520,000 distinct CDR3 sequences; approximately 15% of them were found once. The top ten constitute roughly 13% of the sample. Sequenced input: blood. The source is a woman aged 40 to 50 with Graves' hyperthyroidism.

This sequence joins TRBV2 and TRBJ1-4; 10 bases map to TRBD1. The CDR3 totals 15 residues. Germline CDR1 reads SNHLY; CDR2 reads FYNNEI. Unmatched junction bases numbered 5, after V lost 5 bases and J lost 5 bases. In DNA form, the CDR3 reads TGTGCCAGCAGTTCCCTGGGACAGGGGAATGAAAAACTGTTTTTT. Translated: CASSSLGQGNEKLFF.

This clonotype was observed many times. In DNA form, the CDR3 reads TGTGCCTGGAGTGTACTAGTACTAGCGACCGACAATGAGCAGTTCTTC. Amino acid sequence: CAWSVLVLATDNEQFF. The J gene is TRBJ2-1, the V gene TRBV30; TRBD2 aligns across 7 bases. The V gene end was trimmed by 0 bases and the J gene end by 5 bases; junction bases not matched to a gene: 10. This CDR3 has 16 residues. CDR1 is GTSNPN, CDR2 SVGIG, per germline (reference sequence).

This chain connects TRBV28 to TRBJ1-2; D uncertain. Germline lookup yields CDR1 MDHEN and CDR2 SYDVKM. This CDR3 is built from 15 residues. V was shortened by 2 bases and J by 5 bases, with 15 bases between the two germline ends. Here the CDR3 DNA reads TGTGCCAGCAGTTTACCGAATACAGCGTTTTATGGCTACACCTTC. As protein: CASSLPNTAFYGYTF.

The table lists this clonotype with many counts. The chain employs TRBV6-1 and TRBJ1-1; no firm D call. CDR3 size: 13 residues. Germline assignment: CDR1 MNHNS and CDR2 SASEGT. The V end was cut by 3 bases, the J end by 1 base, with 6 bases between. CDR3 in DNA: TGTGCCAGCAGTGATTCCCGGAACACTGAAGCTTTCTTT. It encodes CASSDSRNTEAFF.

There are a few counts of this clonotype. Being one base from a much bigger clone, this may be a read error. This rearrangement joins TRBV6-1 to TRBJ1-2, with D unresolved. The germline V gene encodes CDR1 MNHNS and CDR2 SASEGT. The CDR3 is 14 amino acids. CDR3: CTSSETPDFGGYTF. The DNA for the CDR3 is TGTACCAGCAGTGAAACACCAGACTTCGGGGGCTACACCTTC.

In the case of this clonotype: It is likely a read error, because the conserved phenylalanine at the end of the CDR3 is missing. The rearrangement links TRBV4-1 to TRBJ1-3; D is ambiguous. Trimming removed 6 bases from V and 2 bases from J, with 14 bases in between. This CDR3 spans 15 amino acids. Germline loops: CDR1 MGHRA, CDR2 YSYEKL. The CDR3, as DNA: TGCGCCAGCAGTCCTTTCGAAGGTCCTGGAAACACCATATATTTG. It codes for CASSPFEGPGNTIYL.

In this sample, this clonotype turned up many times. This chain links TRBV5-1 with TRBJ1-1, with 11 bases fitting TRBD1. Losses at the gene ends were 3 bases for V and 6 bases for J; bases not matched to a gene: 4. CDR3 length equals 14 residues. The V gene's germline CDR1 is SGHRS and CDR2 YFSETQ. The CDR3 sequence: CASSSRTGGSEAFF. The CDR3 region has the DNA TGCGCCAGCAGCTCCCGGACAGGGGGCTCTGAAGCTTTCTTT.

This clonotype was recorded many times. This CDR3 is CASSQNAGLAYEQYF. The CDR3 DNA reads as TGCGCCAGCAGCCAAAATGCGGGACTAGCCTACGAGCAGTACTTC. This chain links TRBV4-1 with TRBJ2-7, with TRBD2 matching over 8 bases. Germline trimming cut 2 bases from V and 2 bases from J; bases unmatched to any gene: 5. Germline CDR1 reads MGHRA; CDR2 reads YSYEKL. CDR3 size: 15 residues.

The chain couples TRBV28 to TRBJ1-3; D gene uncertain. The CDR3 sequence is 16 residues long. Per the germline V gene, CDR1 is MDHEN and CDR2 is SYDVKM. The ends were cut back, 2 bases at V and 0 bases at J, with 11 bases in the middle. The CDR3 loop reads CASSLRPGDSGNTIYF. CDR3 sequence (DNA): TGTGCCAGCAGTTTACGACCGGGAGACTCTGGAAACACCATATATTTT.

This clonotype was recorded a few times. The V call is TRBV28, the J call TRBJ2-1, with 8 bases matching TRBD1. The germline gives CDR1 MDHEN, CDR2 SYDVKM. The CDR3 is made up of 17 amino acids. V gave up 0 bases and J gave up 5 bases; unmatched junction bases: 9. The CDR3 region is CASSLWVPGTGDNEQFF. CDR3 sequence (DNA): TGTGCCAGCAGTTTATGGGTGCCGGGGACAGGAGACAATGAGCAGTTCTTC.

This clonotype was seen at least ten times. The chain combines TRBV28 with TRBJ2-2; TRBD2 matches at 10 bases. The V segment lost 2 bases and the J segment 7 bases; nucleotides outside the gene matches: 7. Germline CDR1 and CDR2: MDHEN and SYDVKM. This CDR3 has 16 amino acids. CDR3 nucleotides: TGTGCCAGCAGTTTAAACCTAGCGGGAGTGGGCGGGGAGCTGTTTTTT. Residues: CASSLNLAGVGGELFF.

This clonotype was found many times. The V and J genes are TRBV30 and TRBJ1-1; D unclear. Germline V gene data show CDR1 as GTSNPN and CDR2 as SVGIG (reference sequence). The CDR3 sequence is 15 residues long. Trimming stripped 3 bases from V and 0 bases from J, with 14 bases between. CDR3 nucleotides: TGTGCCTGGAGCCTTCCGTCAAGGGTGAACACTGAAGCTTTCTTT. Translation gives CAWSLPSRVNTEAFF.

This clonotype appeared many times. This chain joins TRBV6-1 and TRBJ2-1; 7 bases fit TRBD2. This CDR3 is 15 amino acids long. Trimming at V came to 7 bases and at J to 0 bases, leaving 6 bases not matched to a gene. The germline V gene encodes CDR1 MNHNS and CDR2 SASEGT. The CDR3 spells CASNRAGSSYNEQFF. In nucleotides, the CDR3 is TGTGCCAGCAACCGAGCGGGGAGCTCCTACAATGAGCAGTTCTTC.

This clonotype has a count of ten or more. At one of its ends the junction is not consistent with the germline gene, which may arise from a read error. The genes are TRBV27 and TRBJ2-7; D possibly corresponds to TRBD1 (6 bases). The germline gives CDR1 MNHEY, CDR2 SMNVEV (reference sequence). CDR3 size: 15 residues. The CDR3 region has the DNA TGTGCCAGCAGTTTAGGGGCAGGGGCGGTCTACAAGCAGTACTTC. Translated, it gives CASSLGAGAVYKQYF.